This paragraph covers one T cell receptor beta chain sequence. Its antigen is not known. This entry comes from a study of vaccination and CD4 T cells after COVID-19. Study as a whole: Some control cultures received a CEFX pool, which served as the positive control. Others received an HIV-1 Nef pool or no peptide. Findings and caveats of the study: Spike mono-reactivity was found in 304 of the 307 vaccine-specific clones identified in convalescent patients.

Treatment meaning: approximately nine-day PBMC culture with coronavirus spike peptide pools or control peptides (ViraFEST assay). T cells were expanded with peptide pools, and expanded clonotypes were identified by TCR sequencing. Sequencing of the DNA from cultured CD4+ T cells was carried out with the Oncomine TCR Beta short-read assay. DNA came from CD4+ T cells after culture. TCRdb recomputed calls from the PCR reads with MiXCR, one row per CDR3 protein. The repertoire includes 9,900 or so distinct CDR3 sequences, approximately 73% of them detected once, and 7.5% to 9.5% sits in the top ten. Trimming cost V 3 bases and J 11 bases, with 14 bases left between them. The CDR3 consists of 14 residues. Per germline, CDR1 MNHEY and CDR2 SMNVEV (reference sequence).

Sequenced material: CD4+ T cells from blood, cultured in vitro. The V gene is TRBV27, the J gene TRBJ1-6; D not certain. This sequence was found in a human donor who had recovered from COVID-19. The CDR3 reads CASSLRHTGPPLHF. The CDR3 DNA sequence: TGTGCCAGCAGTTTGCGGCACACCGGTCCACCCCTCCACTTT.